These 16 T cell receptor beta chains share one sample of origin, sequenced in a study of Tregs in tolerant kidney transplant recipients. Profiled with immunoSEQ multiplex PCR; TCRdb holds only in-frame clones, not every one. Of roughly 64,000 clones listed, 98% are singletons. The sample in question was Tregs from blood, obtained before the transplant. The receptors come from a human donor who received a combined kidney and bone marrow transplant.

The V call is TRBV7-8, the J call TRBJ2-5; D is uncertain. This CDR3 contains 12 residues. V lost 5 bases and J lost 7, with 11 bases in between. Germline loops: CDR1 SGHVS, CDR2 FQNEAQ. As DNA, the CDR3 is TGTGCCAGCAGCCTACGTTTCGGGACCCAGTACTTC. Translated, it gives CASSLRFGTQYF.

The J gene is TRBJ2-1, the V gene TRBV27; the match to TRBD2 covers 10 bases. This CDR3 is 15 amino acids long. Germline V gene data show CDR1 as MNHEY and CDR2 as SMNVEV (reference sequence). Unmatched junction bases numbered 8, after V lost 7 bases and J lost 5 bases. For the CDR3, the DNA is TGTGCCAGCAAACCTCCGGGACTAGCGAACAATGAGCAGTTCTTC. The encoded protein is CASKPPGLANNEQFF.

The chain recombines TRBV5-1 with TRBJ1-4; 7 bases agree with TRBD1. V was pared by 4 bases and J by 4 bases, with 1 base of the junction left unmatched. There are 13 residues in the CDR3. Germline lookup yields CDR1 SGHRS and CDR2 YFSETQ. The CDR3 DNA follows: TGCGCCAGCAGCGGGACAGTTAATGAAAAACTGTTTTTT. It translates to CASSGTVNEKLFF.

This clone was counted once. This rearrangement joins TRBV9 to TRBJ2-3; TRBD2 matches at 9 bases. Germline CDR1 reads SGDLS; CDR2 reads YYNGEE. CDR3 size: 16 residues. The trim removed 3 bases at V and 3 bases at J, leaving 8 bases unmatched. CDR3: CASSAVAGEDTDTQYF. The CDR3 DNA sequence: TGTGCCAGCAGCGCCGTAGCGGGAGAAGATACAGATACGCAGTATTTT. The complete variable domain, with remaining parts taken from reference TRBV9 and TRBJ2-3, reads DSGVTQTPKHLITATGQRVTLRCSPRSGDLSVYWYQQSLDQGLQFLIQYYNGEERAKGNILERFSAQQFPDLHSELNLSSLELGDSALYFCASSAVAGEDTDTQYFGPGTRLTVL.

The rearrangement joins TRBV10-3 to TRBJ2-2; D may be TRBD2 (5 bases). The germline gives CDR1 ENHRY, CDR2 SYGVKD. The V and J ends lost 3 bases and 2 bases respectively, with 10 bases between them. The CDR3 covers 15 residues. CDR3 in amino acids: CAISEVATNTGELFF. CDR3 coding DNA: TGTGCCATCAGTGAAGTAGCGACTAACACCGGGGAGCTGTTTTTT.

V usage is TRBV19 and J usage is TRBJ1-6; a weak D match, TRBD1 (5 bases). Germline V lookup: CDR1 LNHDA, CDR2 SQIVND (reference sequence). V was pared by 3 bases and J by 8 bases, with 14 bases between. This CDR3 has 15 amino acids. Here the CDR3 DNA reads TGTGCCAGTAGTATCCTCGGGGGTGGGGATTCACCCCTCCACTTT. Its translation is CASSILGGGDSPLHF.

This chain's CDR3 is CASGASGGTDTQYF. The CDR3 DNA is TGTGCCAGCGGTGCTAGCGGGGGCACAGATACGCAGTATTTT. This chain links TRBV7-3 with TRBJ2-3, with 9 nucleotides matching TRBD2. CDR1 SGHTA and CDR2 FQGTGA come from the germline V gene. Trimming cost V 8 bases and J 1 base; bases outside gene matches: 4. This CDR3 region has 14 residues. The whole variable domain, remainder taken from reference TRBV7-3 and TRBJ2-3, is GAGVSQTPSNKVTEKGKYVELRCDPISGHTALYWYRQSLGQGPEFLIYFQGTGAADDSGLPNDRFFAVRPEGSVSTLKIQRTERGDSAVYLCASGASGGTDTQYFGPGTRLTVL.

The rearrangement uses TRBV14 and TRBJ2-5; D is possibly TRBD1 (7 bases). The CDR3 runs 12 residues. The ends were cut back, 4 bases at V and 8 bases at J, with 11 bases in the middle. The germline V gene encodes CDR1 SGHDN and CDR2 FVKESK. The CDR3 nucleotides are TGTGCCAGCAGCCGACAGGGAGGAACCCAGTACTTC. The encoded protein is CASSRQGGTQYF. Combining the CDR3 with reference TRBV14 and TRBJ2-5 gives the whole variable domain EAGVTQFPSHSVIEKGQTVTLRCDPISGHDNLYWYRRVMGKEIKFLLHFVKESKQDESGMPNNRFLAERTGGTYSTLKVQPAELEDSGVYFCASSRQGGTQYFGPGTRLLVL.

This chain joins TRBV10-3 and TRBJ1-3, with D perhaps TRBD1 (6 bases). The V end lost 0 bases, the J end lost 0 bases, and 18 bases lay between the germline ends. CDR3 length: 19 residues. Germline values: CDR1 ENHRY, CDR2 SYGVKD. The CDR3 DNA sequence: TGTGCCATCAGTGAGTCCCACGCTTACAGGGCTGACTCTGGAAACACCATATATTTT. Amino acid sequence: CAISESHAYRADSGNTIYF.

This sequence joins TRBV27 and TRBJ2-7; 9 nucleotides match TRBD1. The germline V gene encodes CDR1 MNHEY and CDR2 SMNVEV (reference sequence). The CDR3 has 12 residues. V gave up 5 bases and J gave up 9 bases; unmatched junction bases: 5. In DNA form, the CDR3 reads TGTGCCAGCAGTCCAACAGGGGGCGGGCAGTACTTC. This encodes CASSPTGGGQYF.

The CDR3 DNA sequence: TGTGCCAGCAGTTTGACAGGGGGCGTCACTGAAGCTTTCTTT. Translated, it gives CASSLTGGVTEAFF. The chain carries TRBV27 and TRBJ1-1, with 10 positions matching TRBD1. V lost 3 bases, J lost 4 bases, and 2 bases stayed unmatched. CDR1 MNHEY and CDR2 SMNVEV come from the germline V gene (reference sequence). This CDR3 has 14 amino acids.

This sequence joins TRBV19 and TRBJ1-1; TRBD1 might be the D (5 bases). Deletions cut 4 bases from V and 4 bases from J, with 16 bases between. Germline V gene data show CDR1 as LNHDA and CDR2 as SQIVND (reference sequence). The CDR3 length is 15 residues. CDR3 amino acids: CASSNIGVPGTEAFF. CDR3 in DNA: TGTGCCAGTAGTAATATAGGGGTTCCGGGCACTGAAGCTTTCTTT. The complete variable domain, with remaining parts taken from reference TRBV19 and TRBJ1-1, reads DGGITQSPKYLFRKEGQNVTLSCEQNLNHDAMYWYRQDPGQGLRLIYYSQIVNDFQKGDIAEGYSVSREKKESFPLTVTSAQKNPTAFYLCASSNIGVPGTEAFFGQGTRLTVV.

The rearrangement links TRBV28 to TRBJ1-2, with D tentatively TRBD1 (5 bases). The CDR3 loop spans 15 amino acids. Trimming removed 7 bases from V and 4 bases from J, with 19 bases in between. Germline-derived CDR1 and CDR2 are MDHEN and SYDVKM. The CDR3 coding sequence is TGTGCCAGCACCGCGGGGGGGAGGGGAAGCTATGGCTACACCTTC. Translating gives CASTAGGRGSYGYTF.

The chain couples TRBV29-1 to TRBJ2-7, with TRBD2 as a possible D gene (5 bases). V lost 6 bases to trimming and J lost 7 bases, with 13 bases between them. This CDR3 is 11 amino acids long. Germline CDR1 and CDR2: SQVTM and ANQGSEA. CDR3 protein: CSVAVKREQYF. In DNA form, the CDR3 reads TGCAGCGTAGCGGTGAAGAGAGAGCAGTACTTC.

This chain connects TRBV29-1 to TRBJ2-5; D possibly corresponds to TRBD2 (6 bases). CDR3 length: 12 residues. Trimming removed 7 bases at V and 5 bases at J, with 14 bases between. Germline values: CDR1 SQVTM, CDR2 ANQGSEA. CDR3 region: CSAAGGEETQYF. The CDR3 nucleotides are TGCAGCGCTGCTGGCGGGGAGGAGACCCAGTACTTC.

The CDR3 bases are TGTGCCAGCAGTGGGACAGGGGCTAAAGGCTACACCTTC. It is translated as CASSGTGAKGYTF. V and J are TRBV25-1 and TRBJ1-2; the match to TRBD1 covers 9 bases. V lost 4 bases and J lost 8; bases outside the gene matches: 5. Germline CDR1 is MGHDK and CDR2 is SYGVNS. CDR3 length equals 13 residues.